The 3 T cell receptor beta chains given below trace back to one sample, sequenced in a study of T cell repertoires in cytomegalovirus infection. Their specific antigens are unknown. TCRdb re-called the reads through MiXCR, storing one row per CDR3 protein. Of some 320,000 distinct CDR3 sequences in the sample, just under 30% were seen once. Sample: cultured PBMCs, taken from culture after CMV antigen stimulation. The receptor set was obtained from a human donor in good health (CMV status not recorded). Some clones in this sample may be carry-over from other donors' samples.

This rearrangement joins TRBV6-1 to TRBJ1-3, with D unclear. The CDR3 has 18 amino acids. Germline-derived CDR1 and CDR2 are MNHNS and SASEGT. Between the trimmed V and J ends, which lost 3 bases and 0 bases, there was a span of 18 bases. This CDR3 reads CASSERRRQAFSGNTIYF. CDR3 nucleotides: TGTGCCAGCAGTGAGAGGAGACGGCAGGCCTTCTCTGGAAACACCATATATTTT.

This chain connects TRBV29-1 to TRBJ2-1; D possibly matches TRBD1 or TRBD2 (6 bases each). From germline, CDR1 is SQVTM and CDR2 ANQGSEA. V lost 4 bases and J lost 7, with 11 bases in between. This CDR3 contains 12 residues. The CDR3 loop is CSVAQGRNEQFF. The CDR3 DNA reads TGCAGCGTTGCTCAGGGGAGGAATGAGCAGTTCTTC.

J is TRBJ2-7 and V is TRBV20-1; TRBD2 matches at 8 bases. V lost 0 bases, J lost 3 bases, and 7 bases stayed unmatched. Looked up from germline, CDR1 is DFQATT and CDR2 is SNEGSKA (reference sequence). This CDR3 contains 15 residues. The CDR3 reads CSARDPKLAVYEQYF. The CDR3 nucleotides read TGCAGTGCTAGAGACCCGAAACTAGCGGTCTACGAGCAGTACTTC.